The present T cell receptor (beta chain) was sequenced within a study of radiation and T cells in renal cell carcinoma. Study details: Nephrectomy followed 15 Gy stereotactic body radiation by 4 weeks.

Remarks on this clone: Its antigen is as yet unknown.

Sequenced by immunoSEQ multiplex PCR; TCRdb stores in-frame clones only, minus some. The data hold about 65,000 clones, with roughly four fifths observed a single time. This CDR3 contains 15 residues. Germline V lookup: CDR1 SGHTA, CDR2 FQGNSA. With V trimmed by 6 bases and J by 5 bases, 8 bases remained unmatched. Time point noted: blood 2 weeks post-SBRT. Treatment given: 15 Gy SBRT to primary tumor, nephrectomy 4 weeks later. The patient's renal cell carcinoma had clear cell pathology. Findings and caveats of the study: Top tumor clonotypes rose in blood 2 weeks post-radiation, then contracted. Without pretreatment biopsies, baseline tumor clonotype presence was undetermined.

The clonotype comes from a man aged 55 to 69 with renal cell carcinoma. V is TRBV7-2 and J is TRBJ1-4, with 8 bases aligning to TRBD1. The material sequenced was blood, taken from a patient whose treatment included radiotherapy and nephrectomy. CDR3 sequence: CASSYQTGANEKLFF. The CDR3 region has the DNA TGTGCCAGCAGTTATCAGACAGGGGCGAATGAAAAACTGTTTTTT.